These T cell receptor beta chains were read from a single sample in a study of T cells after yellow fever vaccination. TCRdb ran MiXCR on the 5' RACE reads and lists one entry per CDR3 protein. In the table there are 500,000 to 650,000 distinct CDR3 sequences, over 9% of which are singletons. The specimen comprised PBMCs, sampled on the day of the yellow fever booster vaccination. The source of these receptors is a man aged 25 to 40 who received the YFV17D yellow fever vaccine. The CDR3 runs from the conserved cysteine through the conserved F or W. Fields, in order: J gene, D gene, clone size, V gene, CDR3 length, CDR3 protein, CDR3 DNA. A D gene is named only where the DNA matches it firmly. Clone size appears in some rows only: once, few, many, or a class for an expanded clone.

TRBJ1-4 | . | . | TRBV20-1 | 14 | CSARTGTTNEKLFF | TGCAGTGCTAGGACCGGGACCACTAATGAAAAACTGTTTTTT
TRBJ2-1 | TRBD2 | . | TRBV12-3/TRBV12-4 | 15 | CASSLNSGRANEQFF | TGTGCCAGCAGTTTAAATAGCGGGAGGGCCAATGAGCAGTTCTTC
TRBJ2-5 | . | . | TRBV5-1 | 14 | CASRRFGEQETQYF | TGCGCCAGCAGAAGGTTCGGTGAACAAGAGACCCAGTACTTC
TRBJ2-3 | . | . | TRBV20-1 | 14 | CSAPQGGSTDTQYF | TGCAGTGCACCTCAAGGGGGAAGCACAGATACGCAGTATTTT
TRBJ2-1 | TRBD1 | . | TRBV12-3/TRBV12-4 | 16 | CASTPRGQSSYNEQFF | TGTGCCAGCACCCCGAGGGGGCAAAGCTCCTACAATGAGCAGTTCTTC
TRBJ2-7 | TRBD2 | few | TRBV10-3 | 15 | CAISDRGDASYEQYF | TGTGCCATCAGTGATCGGGGGGACGCCTCCTACGAGCAGTACTTC
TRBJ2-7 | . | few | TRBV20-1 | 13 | CSARDRDPYEQYF | TGCAGTGCTAGAGACAGGGACCCCTACGAGCAGTACTTC
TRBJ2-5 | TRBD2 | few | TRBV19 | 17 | CASSIGTSGPYQETQYF | TGTGCCAGTAGTATCGGGACTAGCGGACCGTACCAAGAGACCCAGTACTTC
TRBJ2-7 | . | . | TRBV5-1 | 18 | CASSPQLPPGSPSHEQYF | TGCGCCAGCAGTCCCCAATTGCCACCGGGATCCCCTTCCCACGAGCAGTACTTC
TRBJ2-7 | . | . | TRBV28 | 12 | CASTTRTGEQYF | TGTGCCAGCACCACTAGGACGGGCGAGCAGTACTTC
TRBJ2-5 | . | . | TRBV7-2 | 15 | CASSPWGNFGETQYF | TGTGCCAGCAGCCCATGGGGGAATTTCGGCGAGACCCAGTACTTC